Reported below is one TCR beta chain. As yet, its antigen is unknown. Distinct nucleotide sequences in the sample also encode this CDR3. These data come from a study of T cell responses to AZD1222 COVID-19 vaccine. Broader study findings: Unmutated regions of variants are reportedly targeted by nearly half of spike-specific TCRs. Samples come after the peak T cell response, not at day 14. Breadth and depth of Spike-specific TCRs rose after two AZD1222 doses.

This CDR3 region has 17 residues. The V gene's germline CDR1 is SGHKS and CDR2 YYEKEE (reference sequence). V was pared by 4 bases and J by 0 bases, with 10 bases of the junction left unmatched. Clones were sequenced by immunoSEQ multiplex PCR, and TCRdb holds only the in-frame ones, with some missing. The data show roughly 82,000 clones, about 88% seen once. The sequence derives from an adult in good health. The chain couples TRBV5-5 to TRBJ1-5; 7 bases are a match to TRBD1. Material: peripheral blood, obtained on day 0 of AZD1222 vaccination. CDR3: CASSLRDSLYSNQPQHF. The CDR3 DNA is TGTGCCAGCAGCCTCCGGGACAGCCTCTATAGCAATCAGCCCCAGCATTTT. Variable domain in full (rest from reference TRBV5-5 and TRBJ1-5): DAGVTQSPTHLIKTRGQQVTLRCSPISGHKSVSWYQQVLGQGPQFIFQYYEKEERGRGNFPDRFSARQFPNYSSELNVNALLLGDSALYLCASSLRDSLYSNQPQHFGDGTRLSIL.